This TCR beta chain emerged from a study of T-cell reconstitution after alpha-beta-depleted transplantation in children. Study outcomes and limitations: Expanded clones from the graft, numbering several hundred, reportedly supplied alpha-beta T cells about two months after transplant. When one year had passed after transplant, most T-cell counts and diversity came from newly produced T cells.

There are many counts of this clonotype. Its antigen is unidentified. Unique molecular identifiers were used to barcode this TCRbeta library. TCRdb reanalysed the PCR reads using MiXCR and keeps one entry per CDR3 protein. The profile covers 150,000 to 250,000 distinct CDR3 sequences, with roughly 6.3% appearing a single time and roughly 4.5% taken by the ten largest. V shed 5 bases and J shed 5 bases, with 13 bases lying between them. The CDR3 consists of 14 residues. Germline lookup yields CDR1 SGHTA and CDR2 FQGTGA. The chain couples TRBV7-3 to TRBJ2-1; no reliable D call. This clonotype originated in a girl under three years old with combined immunodeficiency, due to receive a stem cell transplant. The specimen comprised PBMCs, sampled before TCRalphabeta/CD19-depleted stem cell transplant. For the CDR3, the DNA is TGTGCCAGCAGCCCCACTTTGTCACACAATGAGCAGTTCTTC. This gives the protein CASSPTLSHNEQFF.